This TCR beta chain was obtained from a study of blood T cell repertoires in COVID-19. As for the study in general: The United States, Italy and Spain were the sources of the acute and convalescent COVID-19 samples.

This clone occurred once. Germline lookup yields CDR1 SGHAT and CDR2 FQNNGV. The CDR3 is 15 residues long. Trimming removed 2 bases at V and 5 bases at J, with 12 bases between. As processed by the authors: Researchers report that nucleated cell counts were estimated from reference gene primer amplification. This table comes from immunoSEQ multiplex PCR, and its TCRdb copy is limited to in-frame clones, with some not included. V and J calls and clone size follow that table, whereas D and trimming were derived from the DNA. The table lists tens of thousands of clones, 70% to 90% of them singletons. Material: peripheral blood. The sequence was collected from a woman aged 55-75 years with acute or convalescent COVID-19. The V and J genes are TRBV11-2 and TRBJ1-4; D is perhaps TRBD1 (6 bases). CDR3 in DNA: TGTGCCAGCAGCTTAAGGCCAGGGGAGAATGAAAAACTGTTTTTT. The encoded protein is CASSLRPGENEKLFF.